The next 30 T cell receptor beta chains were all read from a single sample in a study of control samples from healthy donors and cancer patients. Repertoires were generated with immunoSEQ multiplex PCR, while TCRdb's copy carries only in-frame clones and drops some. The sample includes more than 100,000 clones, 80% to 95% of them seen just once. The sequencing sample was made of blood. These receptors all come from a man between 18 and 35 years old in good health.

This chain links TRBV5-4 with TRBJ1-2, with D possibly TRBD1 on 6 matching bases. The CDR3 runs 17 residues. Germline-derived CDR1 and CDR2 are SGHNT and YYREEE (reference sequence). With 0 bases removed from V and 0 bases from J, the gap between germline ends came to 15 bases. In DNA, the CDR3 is TGTGCCAGCAGCTTGGGGGGGCCGGGGGATTCTAACTATGGCTACACCTTC. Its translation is CASSLGGPGDSNYGYTF.

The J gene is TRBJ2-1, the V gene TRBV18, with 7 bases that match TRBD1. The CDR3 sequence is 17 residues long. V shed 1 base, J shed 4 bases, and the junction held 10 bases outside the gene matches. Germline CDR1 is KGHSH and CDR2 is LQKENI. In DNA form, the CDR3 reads TGTGCCAGCTCACCACGATTGGAAAGGGGGCTATACAATGAGCAGTTCTTC. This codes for CASSPRLERGLYNEQFF.

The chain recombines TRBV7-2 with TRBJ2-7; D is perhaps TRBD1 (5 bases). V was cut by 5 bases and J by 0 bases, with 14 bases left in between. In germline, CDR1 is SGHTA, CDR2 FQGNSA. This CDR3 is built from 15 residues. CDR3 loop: CASSQDRLSSYEQYV. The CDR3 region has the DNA TGTGCCAGCAGCCAAGACAGACTCAGCTCCTACGAGCAGTACGTC.

The DNA for the CDR3 is TGTGCCAGCAGTTCCCCGGGACAGGGGGCGGGCGAGCAGTACTTC. It specifies CASSSPGQGAGEQYF. The rearrangement joins TRBV28 to TRBJ2-7; 12 nucleotides line up with TRBD1. The germline V gene has CDR1 MDHEN and CDR2 SYDVKM. There are 15 residues in the CDR3. The ends lost 4 bases at V and 6 bases at J; junction bases unmatched: 7.

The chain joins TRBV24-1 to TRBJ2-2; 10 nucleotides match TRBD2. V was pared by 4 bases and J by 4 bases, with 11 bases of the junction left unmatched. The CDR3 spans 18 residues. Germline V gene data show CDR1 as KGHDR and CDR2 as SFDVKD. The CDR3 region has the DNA TGTGCCACCAGTGACCCCCCCCTAGCGGGAGTCCCCACCGGGGAGCTGTTTTTT. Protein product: CATSDPPLAGVPTGELFF.

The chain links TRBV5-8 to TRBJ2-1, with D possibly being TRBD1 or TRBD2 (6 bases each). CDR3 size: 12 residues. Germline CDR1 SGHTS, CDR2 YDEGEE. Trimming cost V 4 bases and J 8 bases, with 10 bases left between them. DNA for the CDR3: TGTGCCAGCAGCCTCGGGGGCCATGAGCAGTTCTTC. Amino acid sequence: CASSLGGHEQFF.

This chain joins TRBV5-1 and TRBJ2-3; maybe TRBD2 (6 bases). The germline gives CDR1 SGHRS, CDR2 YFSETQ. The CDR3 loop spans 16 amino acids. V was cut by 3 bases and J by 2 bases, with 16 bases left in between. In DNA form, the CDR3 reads TGCGCCAGCAGCTACACGGGCGGGGCACCCACAGATACGCAGTATTTT. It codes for CASSYTGGAPTDTQYF.

The DNA of the CDR3 is TGTGCCAGCAGCTTAGATGGGGTCACTGAAGCTTTCTTT. It translates to CASSLDGVTEAFF. V gene TRBV7-9 combines with J gene TRBJ1-1; no firm D call. Trimming removed 1 base from V and 4 bases from J, with 7 bases in between. The V gene's germline CDR1 is SEHNR and CDR2 FQNEAQ (reference sequence). The CDR3 covers 13 residues.

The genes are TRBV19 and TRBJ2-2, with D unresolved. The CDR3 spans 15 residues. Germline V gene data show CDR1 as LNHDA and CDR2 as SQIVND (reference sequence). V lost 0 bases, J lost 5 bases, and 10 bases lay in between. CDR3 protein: CASSIDRSRTGELFF. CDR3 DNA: TGTGCCAGTAGTATAGATCGGTCCCGAACCGGGGAGCTGTTTTTT.

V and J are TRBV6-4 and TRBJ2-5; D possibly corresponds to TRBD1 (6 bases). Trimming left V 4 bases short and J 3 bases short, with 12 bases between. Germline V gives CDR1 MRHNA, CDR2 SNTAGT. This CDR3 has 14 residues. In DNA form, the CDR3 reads TGTGCCAGCAGTGCCCCGAGGACAGAAGAGACCCAGTACTTC. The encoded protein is CASSAPRTEETQYF.

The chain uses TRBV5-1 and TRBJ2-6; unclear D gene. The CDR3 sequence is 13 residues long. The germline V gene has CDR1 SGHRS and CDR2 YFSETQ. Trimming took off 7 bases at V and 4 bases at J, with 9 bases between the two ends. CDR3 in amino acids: CASQPPGANVLTF. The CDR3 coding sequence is TGCGCCAGCCAACCTCCCGGGGCCAACGTCCTGACTTTC. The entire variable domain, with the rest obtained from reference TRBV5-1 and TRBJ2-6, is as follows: KAGVTQTPRYLIKTRGQQVTLSCSPISGHRSVSWYQQTPGQGLQFLFEYFSETQRNKGNFPGRFSGRQFSNSRSEMNVSTLELGDSALYLCASQPPGANVLTFGAGSRLTVL.

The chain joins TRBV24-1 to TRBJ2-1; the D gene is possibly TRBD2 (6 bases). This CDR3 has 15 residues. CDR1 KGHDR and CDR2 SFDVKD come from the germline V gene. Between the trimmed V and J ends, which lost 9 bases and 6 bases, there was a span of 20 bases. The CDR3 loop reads CATSPPGTVLNEQFF. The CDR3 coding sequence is TGTGCCACCTCACCCCCCGGGACTGTGCTCAATGAGCAGTTCTTC.

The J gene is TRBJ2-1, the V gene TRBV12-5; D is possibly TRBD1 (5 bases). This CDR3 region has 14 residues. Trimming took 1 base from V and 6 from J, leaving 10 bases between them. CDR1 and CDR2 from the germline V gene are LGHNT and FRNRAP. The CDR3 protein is CASGLGDSLNEQFF. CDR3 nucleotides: TGTGCTAGTGGTTTGGGAGACAGTCTCAATGAGCAGTTCTTC.

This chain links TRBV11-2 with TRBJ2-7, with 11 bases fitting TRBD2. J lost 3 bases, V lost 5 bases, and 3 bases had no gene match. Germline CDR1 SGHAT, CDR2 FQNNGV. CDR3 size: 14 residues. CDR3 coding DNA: TGTGCCAGCAGCCGACTAGCGGGGAACTACGAGCAGTACTTC. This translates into CASSRLAGNYEQYF.

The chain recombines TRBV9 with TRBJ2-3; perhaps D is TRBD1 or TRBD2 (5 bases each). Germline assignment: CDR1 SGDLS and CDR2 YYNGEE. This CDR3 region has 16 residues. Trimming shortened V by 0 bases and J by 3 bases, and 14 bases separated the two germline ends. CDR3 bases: TGTGCCAGCAGCGTAGGATGGGGGTTATCGACAGATACGCAGTATTTT. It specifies CASSVGWGLSTDTQYF.

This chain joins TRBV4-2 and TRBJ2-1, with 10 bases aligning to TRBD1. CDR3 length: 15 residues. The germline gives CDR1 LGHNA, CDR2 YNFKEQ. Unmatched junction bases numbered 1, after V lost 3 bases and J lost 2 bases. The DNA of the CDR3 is TGTGCCAGCAGCCAGGGACAGGGGACCTACAATGAGCAGTTCTTC. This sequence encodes CASSQGQGTYNEQFF.

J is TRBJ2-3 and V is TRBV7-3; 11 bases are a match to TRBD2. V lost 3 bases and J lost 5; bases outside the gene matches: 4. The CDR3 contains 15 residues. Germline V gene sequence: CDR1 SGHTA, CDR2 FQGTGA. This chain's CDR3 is CASSFSGGAVDTQYF. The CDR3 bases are TGTGCCAGCAGCTTTAGCGGGGGGGCGGTAGATACGCAGTATTTT.

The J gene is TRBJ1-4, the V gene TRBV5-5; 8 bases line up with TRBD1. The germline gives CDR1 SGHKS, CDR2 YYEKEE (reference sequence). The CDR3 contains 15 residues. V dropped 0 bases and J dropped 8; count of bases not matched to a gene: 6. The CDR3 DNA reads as TGTGCCAGCAGCTTGGGACCCCGGACAGGGGAAAAACTGTTTTTT. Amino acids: CASSLGPRTGEKLFF.

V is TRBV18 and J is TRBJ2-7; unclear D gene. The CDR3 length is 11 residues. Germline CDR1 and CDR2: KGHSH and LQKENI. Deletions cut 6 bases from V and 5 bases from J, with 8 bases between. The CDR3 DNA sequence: TGTGCCAGCTCCCTTGGTAACGAGCAGTACGTC. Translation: CASSLGNEQYV.

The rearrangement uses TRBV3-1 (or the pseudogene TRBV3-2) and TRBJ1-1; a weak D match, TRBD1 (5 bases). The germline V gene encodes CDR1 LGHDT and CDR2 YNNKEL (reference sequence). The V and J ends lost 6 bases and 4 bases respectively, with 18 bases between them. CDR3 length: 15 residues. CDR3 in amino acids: CASRNKGGDGTEAFF. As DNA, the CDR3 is TGTGCCAGCAGAAACAAGGGAGGGGATGGCACTGAAGCTTTCTTT.

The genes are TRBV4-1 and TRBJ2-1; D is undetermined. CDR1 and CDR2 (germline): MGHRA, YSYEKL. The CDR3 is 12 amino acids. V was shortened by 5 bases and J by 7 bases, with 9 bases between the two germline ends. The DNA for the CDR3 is TGCGCCAGCAGCAGGGTGGGGAATGAGCAGTTCTTC. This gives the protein CASSRVGNEQFF.

Here the CDR3 reads CASSSTGSNSPLHF. In DNA form, the CDR3 reads TGTGCCAGCAGCTCGACAGGGTCTAATTCACCCCTCCACTTT. The chain uses TRBV7-3 and TRBJ1-6; 7 bases line up with TRBD1. Germline V gene data show CDR1 as SGHTA and CDR2 as FQGTGA. V lost 4 bases and J lost 6; bases outside the gene matches: 3. The CDR3 is made up of 14 amino acids.

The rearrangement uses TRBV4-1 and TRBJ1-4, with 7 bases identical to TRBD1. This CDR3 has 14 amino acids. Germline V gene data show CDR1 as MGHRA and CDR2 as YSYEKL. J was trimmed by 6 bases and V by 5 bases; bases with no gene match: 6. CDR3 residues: CASSYPGQDEKLFF. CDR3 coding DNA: TGCGCCAGCAGCTACCCCGGACAGGATGAAAAACTGTTTTTT.

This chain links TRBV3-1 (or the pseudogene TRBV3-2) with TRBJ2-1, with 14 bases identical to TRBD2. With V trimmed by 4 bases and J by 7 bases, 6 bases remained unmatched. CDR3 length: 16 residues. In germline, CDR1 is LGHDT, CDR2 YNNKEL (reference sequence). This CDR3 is CASSLLTSGRANEQFF. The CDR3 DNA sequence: TGTGCCAGCAGCCTCCTGACTAGCGGGAGGGCAAATGAGCAGTTCTTC.

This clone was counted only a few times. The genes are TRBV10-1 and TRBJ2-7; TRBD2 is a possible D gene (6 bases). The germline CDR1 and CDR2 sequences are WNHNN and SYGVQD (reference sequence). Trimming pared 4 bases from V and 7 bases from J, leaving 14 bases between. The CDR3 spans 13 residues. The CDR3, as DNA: TGCGCCAGCAGTGGGGGGACTGCGGGGGAGCAGTACTTC. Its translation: CASSGGTAGEQYF.

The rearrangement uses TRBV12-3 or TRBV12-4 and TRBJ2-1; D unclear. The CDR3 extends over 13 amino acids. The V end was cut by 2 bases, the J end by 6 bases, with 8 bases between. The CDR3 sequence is CASSLRLPNEQFF. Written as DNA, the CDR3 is TGTGCCAGCAGTTTAAGGCTACCCAATGAGCAGTTCTTC.

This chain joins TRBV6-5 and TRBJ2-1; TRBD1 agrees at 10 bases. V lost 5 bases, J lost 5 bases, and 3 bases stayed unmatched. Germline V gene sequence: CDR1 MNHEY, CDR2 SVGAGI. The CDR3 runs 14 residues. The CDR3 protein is CASSRDRGDNEQFF. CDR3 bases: TGTGCCAGCAGTCGGGACAGGGGTGACAATGAGCAGTTCTTC.

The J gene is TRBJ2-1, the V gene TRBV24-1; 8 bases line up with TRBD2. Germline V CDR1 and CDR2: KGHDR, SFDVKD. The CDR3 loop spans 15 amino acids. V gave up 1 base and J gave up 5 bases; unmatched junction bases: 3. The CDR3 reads CATSDFVAGNNEQFF. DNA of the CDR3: TGTGCCACCAGTGATTTCGTAGCGGGAAACAATGAGCAGTTCTTC.

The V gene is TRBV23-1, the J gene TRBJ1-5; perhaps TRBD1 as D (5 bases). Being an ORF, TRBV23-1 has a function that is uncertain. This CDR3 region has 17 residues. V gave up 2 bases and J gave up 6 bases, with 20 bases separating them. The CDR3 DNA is TGCGCCAGCAGTCAACCTAGTTGTGGCCAAAGGGGTCAGCCCCAGCATTTT. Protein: CASSQPSCGQRGQPQHF.

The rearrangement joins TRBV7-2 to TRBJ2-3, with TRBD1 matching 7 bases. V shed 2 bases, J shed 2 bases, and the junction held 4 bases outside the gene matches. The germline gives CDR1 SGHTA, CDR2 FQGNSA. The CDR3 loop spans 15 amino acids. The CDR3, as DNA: TGTGCCAGCAGCTTACGGCAGGGGGTCACAGATACGCAGTATTTT. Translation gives CASSLRQGVTDTQYF.